A single sample is the source of the 10 T cell receptor beta chains below, sequenced in a study of T cell clones after liver transplantation. Only in-frame clones appear in the TCRdb table, and some are missing; sequencing was by immunoSEQ multiplex PCR. The data contain tens of thousands of clones, approximately 82% of them singletons. The sample consisted of CD4+ T cells from blood, taken at the 22-month timepoint. The receptors originated from a human patient who received a liver transplant. The graft donor may have given rise to some T cells.

V and J are TRBV11-2 and TRBJ2-7, with D unclear. The V gene lost 5 bases and the J gene lost 2 bases, with 10 bases spanning the gap. This CDR3 has 13 residues. The V gene's germline CDR1 is SGHAT and CDR2 FQNNGV. The CDR3 nucleotides are TGTGCCAGCAGCCGTTATGGCCCCTACGAGCAGTACTTC. This translates into CASSRYGPYEQYF.

This clone has just one count. The chain has TRBV30 and TRBJ2-2; D ambiguous. This CDR3 region has 13 residues. Germline CDR1 is GTSNPN and CDR2 is SVGIG (reference sequence). Trimming took 3 bases from V and 1 from J, leaving 6 bases between them. CDR3 bases: TGTGCCTGGAGGTGGGGGAACACCGGGGAGCTGTTTTTT. It encodes CAWRWGNTGELFF.

This clone was observed once. This rearrangement joins TRBV6-6 to TRBJ2-3; 9 positions match TRBD2. The CDR3 is made up of 15 amino acids. Trimming at V came to 6 bases and at J to 3 bases, leaving 7 bases not matched to a gene. CDR1 is MNHNY and CDR2 is SVGAGI in the germline V gene (reference sequence). The CDR3 spells CASRGHSGSTDTQYF. DNA of the CDR3: TGTGCCAGCAGAGGACATAGCGGGAGTACAGATACGCAGTATTTT.

CDR3 sequence: CASSPYSGTKGYEQYF. CDR3 sequence (DNA): TGTGCCAGCAGCCCTTACTCCGGGACAAAGGGTTACGAGCAGTACTTC. The rearrangement uses TRBV11-2 and TRBJ2-7, with D perhaps TRBD1 (6 bases). V lost 5 bases, J lost 4 bases, and 21 bases lay in between. This CDR3 is built from 16 residues. CDR1 is SGHAT and CDR2 is FQNNGV in the germline V gene.

The genes are TRBV11-2 and TRBJ2-1; 16 nucleotides line up with TRBD2. Losses at the gene ends were 1 base for V and 7 bases for J; bases not matched to a gene: 7. CDR1 and CDR2 (germline): SGHAT, FQNNGV. The CDR3 is 18 residues long. This CDR3 reads CASSLASGTSGRGNEQFF. The CDR3 DNA follows: TGTGCCAGCAGCTTAGCTTCCGGGACTAGCGGGAGGGGAAATGAGCAGTTCTTC.

The rearrangement joins TRBV9 to TRBJ2-1; TRBD2 matches at 8 bases. Germline V gene lookup returns CDR1 SGDLS and CDR2 YYNGEE. The CDR3 is 17 amino acids. Trimming removed 4 bases from V and 0 bases from J; junction bases left unmatched: 9. DNA for the CDR3: TGTGCCAGCAGCCCCCGTTTAGCGGGGAGCTCCTACAATGAGCAGTTCTTC. Translated: CASSPRLAGSSYNEQFF. The variable domain in full, completed from reference TRBV9 and TRBJ2-1, reads DSGVTQTPKHLITATGQRVTLRCSPRSGDLSVYWYQQSLDQGLQFLIQYYNGEERAKGNILERFSAQQFPDLHSELNLSSLELGDSALYFCASSPRLAGSSYNEQFFGPGTRLTVL.

This chain links TRBV28 with TRBJ2-1; 8 positions agree with TRBD2. V was pared by 4 bases and J by 4 bases, with 3 bases of the junction left unmatched. CDR1 MDHEN and CDR2 SYDVKM come from the germline V gene. This CDR3 is built from 14 residues. The CDR3 here is CASSSAGGYNEQFF. The CDR3 coding sequence is TGTGCCAGCAGTTCCGCGGGAGGTTACAATGAGCAGTTCTTC.

This chain joins TRBV19 and TRBJ1-5; no firm D call. In germline, CDR1 is LNHDA, CDR2 SQIVND (reference sequence). Trimming removed 5 bases from V and 3 bases from J, with 20 bases in between. The CDR3 contains 17 residues. In nucleotides, the CDR3 is TGTGCCAGTAGTCCCGGACCCACTCAAAGGTACAATCAGCCCCAGCATTTT. Its protein product is CASSPGPTQRYNQPQHF.

The rearrangement links TRBV6-1 to TRBJ1-1, with 8 positions matching TRBD1. With V trimmed by 7 bases and J by 10 bases, 17 bases remained unmatched. Germline values: CDR1 MNHNS, CDR2 SASEGT. The CDR3 covers 15 residues. The CDR3 is CASTNRQGTRSVAFF. CDR3 in DNA: TGTGCCAGCACCAACCGACAGGGGACGCGTTCTGTAGCTTTCTTT.

Points on this clone: This sample also contains other DNA sequences that code for the same CDR3. The genes are TRBV5-1 and TRBJ1-1, with D hard to call. This CDR3 region has 12 residues. CDR1 is SGHRS and CDR2 is YFSETQ in the germline V gene. Trimming stripped 2 bases from V and 5 bases from J, with 7 bases between. CDR3 in amino acids: CASSFGDTEAFF. DNA of the CDR3: TGCGCCAGCAGCTTTGGAGATACTGAAGCTTTCTTT.